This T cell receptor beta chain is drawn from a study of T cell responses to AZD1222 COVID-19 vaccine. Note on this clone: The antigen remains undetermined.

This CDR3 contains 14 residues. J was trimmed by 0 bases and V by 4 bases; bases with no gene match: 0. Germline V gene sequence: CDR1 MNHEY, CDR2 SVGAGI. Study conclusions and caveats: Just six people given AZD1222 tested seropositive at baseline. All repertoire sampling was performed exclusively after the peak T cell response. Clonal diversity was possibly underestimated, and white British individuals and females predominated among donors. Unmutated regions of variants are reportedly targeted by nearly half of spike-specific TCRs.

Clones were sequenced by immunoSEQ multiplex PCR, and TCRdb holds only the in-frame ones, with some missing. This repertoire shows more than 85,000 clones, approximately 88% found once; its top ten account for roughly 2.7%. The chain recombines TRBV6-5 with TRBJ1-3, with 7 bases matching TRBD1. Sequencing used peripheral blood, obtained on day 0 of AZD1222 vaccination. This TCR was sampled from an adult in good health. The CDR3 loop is CASSWDSSGNTIYF. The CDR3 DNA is TGTGCCAGCAGTTGGGACAGCTCTGGAAACACCATATATTTT.